This TCR beta chain was sequenced in a study of cytomegalovirus exposure and HLA in healthy donors. Study context: Earlier results showed approximately 120 million unique TCR beta sequences derived from about 179 million T cells.

Of note for this clone: No antigen is known for it.

This CDR3 spans 14 amino acids. The V and J ends lost 2 bases and 2 bases respectively, with 10 bases between them. The germline V gene encodes CDR1 SGHTA and CDR2 FQGNSA. Use of 60 Vbeta and 13 Jbeta primers characterized the PCR. The assay was immunoSEQ multiplex PCR, and TCRdb's table has in-frame clones only and misses some. The sample lists approximately 130,000 clones, 82% seen once, with 1.5% in the top ten. Study outcomes and limitations: As confirmed in vitro, a few CMV-associated chains were specific for CMV antigens. Apparent HLA restriction characterized most CMV-associated TCR beta chains in a later analysis. One later analysis reportedly identified an Asian-associated ancestry cluster that showed fewer N-insertions than the approximately 700-donor mean.

The sequence was obtained from a woman under 30 in good health and CMV-seronegative. The specimen sequenced was PBMCs. This chain links TRBV7-2 with TRBJ2-7; no definite D call. In DNA, the CDR3 is TGTGCCAGCAGCTTAAATCCCCCTCCCTACGAGCAGTACTTC. Translation gives CASSLNPPPYEQYF. Drawing the rest from reference TRBV7-2 and TRBJ2-7, the complete variable domain is GAGVSQSPSNKVTEKGKDVELRCDPISGHTALYWYRQSLGQGLEFLIYFQGNSAPDKSGLPSDRFSAERTGGSVSTLTIQRTQQEDSAVYLCASSLNPPPYEQYFGPGTRLTVT.